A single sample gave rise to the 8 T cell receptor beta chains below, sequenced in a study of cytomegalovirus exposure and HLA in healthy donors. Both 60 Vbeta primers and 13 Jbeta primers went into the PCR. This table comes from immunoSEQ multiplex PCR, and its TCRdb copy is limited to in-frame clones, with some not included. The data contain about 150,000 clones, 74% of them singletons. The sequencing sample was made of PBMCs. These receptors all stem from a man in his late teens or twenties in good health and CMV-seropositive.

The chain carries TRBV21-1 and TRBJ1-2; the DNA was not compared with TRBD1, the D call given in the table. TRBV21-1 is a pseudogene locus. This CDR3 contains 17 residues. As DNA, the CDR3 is TGTGCCAGCAGCAAAAAAGGAAACAGGGGAACTAACTATGGCTACACCTTC. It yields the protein CASSKKGNRGTNYGYTF.

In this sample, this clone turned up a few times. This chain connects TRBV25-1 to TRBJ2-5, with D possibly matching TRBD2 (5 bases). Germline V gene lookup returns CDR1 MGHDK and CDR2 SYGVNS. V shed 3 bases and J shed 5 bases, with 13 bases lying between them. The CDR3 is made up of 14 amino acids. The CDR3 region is CASSDQAGTETQYF. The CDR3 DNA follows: TGTGCCAGCAGTGATCAGGCGGGCACTGAGACCCAGTACTTC.

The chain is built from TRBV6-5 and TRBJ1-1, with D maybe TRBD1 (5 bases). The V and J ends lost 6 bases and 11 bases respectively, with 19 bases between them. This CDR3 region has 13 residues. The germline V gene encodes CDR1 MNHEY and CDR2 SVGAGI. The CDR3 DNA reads TGTGCCAGCAGGGGGCCATTTTCGCATGGGGCTTTCTTT. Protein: CASRGPFSHGAFF.

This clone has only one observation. CDR3: CASSLGSGVGQETQYF. The CDR3 coding sequence is TGTGCCAGCAGCTTAGGCAGCGGGGTTGGGCAAGAGACCCAGTACTTC. This chain links TRBV7-6 with TRBJ2-5, with 7 bases aligning to TRBD2. This CDR3 is built from 16 residues. Germline V lookup: CDR1 SGHVS, CDR2 FNYEAQ. Unmatched junction bases numbered 7, after V lost 1 base and J lost 2 bases.

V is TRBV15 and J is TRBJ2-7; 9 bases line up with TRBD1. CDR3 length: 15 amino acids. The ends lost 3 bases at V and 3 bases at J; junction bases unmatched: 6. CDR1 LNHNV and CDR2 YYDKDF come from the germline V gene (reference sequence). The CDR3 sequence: CATSRQTGGVYEQYF. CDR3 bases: TGTGCCACCAGCAGGCAGACAGGGGGGGTCTACGAGCAGTACTTC.

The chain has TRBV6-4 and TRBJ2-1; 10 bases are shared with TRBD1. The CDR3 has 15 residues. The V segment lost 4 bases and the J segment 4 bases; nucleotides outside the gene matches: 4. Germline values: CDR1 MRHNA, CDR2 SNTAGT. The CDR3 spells CASSVGTGVYNEQFF. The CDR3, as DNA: TGTGCCAGCAGTGTAGGGACAGGGGTTTACAATGAGCAGTTCTTC.

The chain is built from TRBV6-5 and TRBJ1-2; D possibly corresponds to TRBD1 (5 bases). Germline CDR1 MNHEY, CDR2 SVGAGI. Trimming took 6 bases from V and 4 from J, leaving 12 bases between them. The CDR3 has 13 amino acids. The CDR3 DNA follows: TGTGCCAGCAGAGACGACAGTGCCTATGGCTACACCTTC. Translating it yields CASRDDSAYGYTF.

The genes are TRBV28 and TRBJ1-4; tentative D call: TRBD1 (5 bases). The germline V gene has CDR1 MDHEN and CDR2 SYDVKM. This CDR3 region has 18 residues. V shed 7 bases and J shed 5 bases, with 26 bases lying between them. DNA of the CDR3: TGTGCCAGCACCCATCGGGCGAGGTGGGGCCTAAGAAATGAAAAACTGTTTTTT. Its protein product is CASTHRARWGLRNEKLFF.